This T cell receptor (beta chain) was recorded in a study of blood T cell repertoires in COVID-19. In the study overall: Whether acute or convalescent, the COVID-19 samples came from the United States, Italy and Spain. PBMCs, B-cell-depleted T cells, or T cells provided the cDNA or gDNA that made up the material.

This clone was found once. Source study methods: Using reference gene primer amplification, nucleated cell counts were estimated. The assay was immunoSEQ multiplex PCR, and TCRdb's table has in-frame clones only and misses some. The V and J calls and clone size were taken over from that table, and D and trimming were inferred from the DNA. The table lists some 60,000 clones, 60% to 85% of them singletons, with approximately 30% in the top ten. The sequencing sample was made of peripheral blood. The source is a human donor in a cohort sampled during active COVID-19.

CDR3 amino acids: CASSLSARAGTRDTQYF. CDR3 sequence (DNA): TGCGCCAGCAGCTTGTCGGCCCGGGCAGGGACACGAGATACGCAGTATTTT. The genes are TRBV5-1 and TRBJ2-3; D is possibly TRBD1 (6 bases). CDR3 length equals 17 residues. The V end lost 1 base, the J end lost 5 bases, and 20 bases lay between the germline ends. Germline V gene lookup returns CDR1 SGHRS and CDR2 YFSETQ.